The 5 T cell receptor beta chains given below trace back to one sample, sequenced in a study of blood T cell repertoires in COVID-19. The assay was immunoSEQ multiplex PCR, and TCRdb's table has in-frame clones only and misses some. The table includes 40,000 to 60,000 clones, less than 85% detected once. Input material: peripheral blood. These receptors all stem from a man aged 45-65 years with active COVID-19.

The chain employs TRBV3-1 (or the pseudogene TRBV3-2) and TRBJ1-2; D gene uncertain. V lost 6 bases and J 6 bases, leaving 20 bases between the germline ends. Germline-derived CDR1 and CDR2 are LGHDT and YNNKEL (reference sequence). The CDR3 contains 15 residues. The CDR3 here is CASRNRDFPLNGYTF. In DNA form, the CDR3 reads TGTGCCAGCAGGAACCGGGATTTTCCCCTTAATGGCTACACCTTC.

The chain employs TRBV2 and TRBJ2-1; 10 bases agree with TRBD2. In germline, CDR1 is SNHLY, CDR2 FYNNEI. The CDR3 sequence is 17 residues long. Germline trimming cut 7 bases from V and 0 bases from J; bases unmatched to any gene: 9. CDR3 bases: TGTGCCAGCATTGGGCTAGCGGGGGCCAGCTCCTACAATGAGCAGTTCTTC. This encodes CASIGLAGASSYNEQFF.

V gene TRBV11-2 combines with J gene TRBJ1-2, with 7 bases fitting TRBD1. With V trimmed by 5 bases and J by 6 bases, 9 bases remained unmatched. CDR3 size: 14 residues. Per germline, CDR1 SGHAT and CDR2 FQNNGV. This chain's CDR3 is CASSRNRGEDGYTF. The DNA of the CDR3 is TGTGCCAGCAGCCGCAACAGGGGTGAGGATGGCTACACCTTC.

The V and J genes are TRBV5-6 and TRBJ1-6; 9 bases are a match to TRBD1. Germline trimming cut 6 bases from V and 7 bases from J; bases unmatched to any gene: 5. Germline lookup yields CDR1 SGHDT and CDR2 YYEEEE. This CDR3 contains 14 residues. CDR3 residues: CASTADRGNSPLHF. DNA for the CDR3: TGTGCCAGCACCGCGGACAGGGGAAATTCACCCCTCCACTTT.

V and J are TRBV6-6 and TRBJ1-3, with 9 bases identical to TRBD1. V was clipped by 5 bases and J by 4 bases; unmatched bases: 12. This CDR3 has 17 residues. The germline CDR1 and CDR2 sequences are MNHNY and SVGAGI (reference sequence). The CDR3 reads CASSRVGQGNIGNTIYF. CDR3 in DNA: TGTGCCAGCAGTCGAGTCGGACAGGGGAATATCGGAAACACCATATATTTT.